A selection of T cell receptor beta chains follows, all from one sample in a study of vaccination and CD4 T cells after COVID-19. TCRdb reanalysed the PCR reads using MiXCR and keeps one entry per CDR3 protein. The profile covers approximately 21,000 distinct CDR3 sequences, with approximately 50% appearing a single time and roughly 9.3% taken by the ten largest. These TCRs are of unknown antigen specificity. Specimen: CD4+ T cells from blood, cultured in vitro. The receptors shown here come from a human donor who had recovered from COVID-19. CDR3s include the opening cysteine and the closing phenylalanine or tryptophan. A D gene is named only where the DNA matches it firmly. Clone sizes are given selectively: once, few, many, or a class where the clone is expanded.

TRBJ1-1 . . TRBV2 TGTGCCAGCAGTGGGAGGTGGGGCACTGAAGCTTTCTTT CASSGRWGTEAFF
TRBJ2-7 . TRBD2 TRBV20-1 TGCAGTGCTAGAGATCCGAAGACTAGCGGCTACGAGCAGTACTTC CSARDPKTSGYEQYF
TRBJ1-6 . . TRBV6-4 TGTGCCAGCAGTGCCTCGCCGGGAAATTCACCCCTCCACTTT CASSASPGNSPLHF
TRBJ1-2 . . TRBV7-2 TGTGCCAGCAGCTTAACGACCGGTGGCTACACCTTC CASSLTTGGYTF
TRBJ1-2 . . TRBV6-2/TRBV6-3 TGTGCCAGCAGTTTAGGGGGAGGCTACACCTTC CASSLGGGYTF
TRBJ1-4 . . TRBV20-1 TGCAGTGCTAGAGATTTAAGGGGGACTAATGAAAAACTGTTTTTT CSARDLRGTNEKLFF
TRBJ2-2 . TRBD1 TRBV7-2 TGTGCCAGCAACCAACAGGGGGGCACCGGGGAGCTGTTTTTT CASNQQGGTGELFF
TRBJ1-1 . . TRBV9 TGTGCCAGCAACGGGCGCACTGAAGCTTTCTTT CASNGRTEAFF
TRBJ1-1 . . TRBV6-5 TGTGCCAGCAGTTTGAACAGGGTCACTGAAGCTTTCTTT CASSLNRVTEAFF
TRBJ1-5 few . TRBV28 TGTGCCAGCAGATTGGGGAGCCCTTATAGCAATCAGCCCCAGCATTTT CASRLGSPYSNQPQHF
TRBJ1-1 . TRBD1 TRBV4-1 TGCGCCAGCACCAGACCGGGACAGGGGCGCGGGACTGAAGCTTTCTTT CASTRPGQGRGTEAFF
TRBJ2-1 . TRBD2 TRBV10-2 TGTGCCAGCAATCGGAGCGGGAGGTACTCGAATGAGCAGTTCTTC CASNRSGRYSNEQFF